This T cell receptor (beta chain) emerged from a study of T cell changes during pregnancy in multiple sclerosis. Repertoires were generated with immunoSEQ multiplex PCR, while TCRdb's copy carries only in-frame clones and drops some. The sample has about 36,000 clones, just over 90% seen once. The source is a female donor with multiple sclerosis, enrolled in a pregnancy study. The sequencing here drew on CD4+ T cells from peripheral blood mononuclear cells, taken after pregnancy.

CDR3 residues: CASSGPRGEGDEQYF. The CDR3 nucleotides read TGTGCCAGCAGTGGCCCTCGGGGGGAAGGAGACGAGCAGTACTTC. The chain links TRBV2 to TRBJ2-7; 7 bases match TRBD2. The CDR3 totals 15 residues. Germline lookup yields CDR1 SNHLY and CDR2 FYNNEI. Unmatched junction bases numbered 11, after V lost 4 bases and J lost 5 bases. Together with reference TRBV2 and TRBJ2-7, the CDR3 gives the full variable domain: EPEVTQTPSHQVTQMGQEVILRCVPISNHLYFYWYRQILGQKVEFLVSFYNNEISEKSEIFDDQFSVERPDGSNFTLKIRSTKLEDSAMYFCASSGPRGEGDEQYFGPGTRLTVT.